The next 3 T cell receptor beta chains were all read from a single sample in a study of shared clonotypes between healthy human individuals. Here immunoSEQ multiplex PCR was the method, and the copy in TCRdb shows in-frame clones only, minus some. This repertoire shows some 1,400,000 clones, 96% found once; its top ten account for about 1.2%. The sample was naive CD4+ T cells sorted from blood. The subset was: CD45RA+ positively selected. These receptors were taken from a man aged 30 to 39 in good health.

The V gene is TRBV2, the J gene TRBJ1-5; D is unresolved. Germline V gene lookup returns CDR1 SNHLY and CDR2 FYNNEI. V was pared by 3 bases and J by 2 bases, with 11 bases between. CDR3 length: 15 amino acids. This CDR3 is CASSETTMGNQPQHF. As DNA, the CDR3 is TGTGCCAGCAGTGAGACCACCATGGGCAATCAGCCCCAGCATTTT.

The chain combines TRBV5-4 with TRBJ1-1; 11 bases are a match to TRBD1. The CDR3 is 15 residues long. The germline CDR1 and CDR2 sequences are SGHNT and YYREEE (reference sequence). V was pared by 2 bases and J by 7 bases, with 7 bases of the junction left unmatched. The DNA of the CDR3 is TGTGCCAGCAGCTTCCGGGACAGGGGGAATGTTGAAGCTTTCTTT. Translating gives CASSFRDRGNVEAFF.

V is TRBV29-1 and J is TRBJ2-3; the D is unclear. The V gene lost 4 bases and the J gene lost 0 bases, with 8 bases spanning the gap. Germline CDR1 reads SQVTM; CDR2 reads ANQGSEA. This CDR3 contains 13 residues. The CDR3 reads CSVVGTSTDTQYF. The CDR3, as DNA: TGCAGCGTTGTGGGCACTAGCACAGATACGCAGTATTTT.